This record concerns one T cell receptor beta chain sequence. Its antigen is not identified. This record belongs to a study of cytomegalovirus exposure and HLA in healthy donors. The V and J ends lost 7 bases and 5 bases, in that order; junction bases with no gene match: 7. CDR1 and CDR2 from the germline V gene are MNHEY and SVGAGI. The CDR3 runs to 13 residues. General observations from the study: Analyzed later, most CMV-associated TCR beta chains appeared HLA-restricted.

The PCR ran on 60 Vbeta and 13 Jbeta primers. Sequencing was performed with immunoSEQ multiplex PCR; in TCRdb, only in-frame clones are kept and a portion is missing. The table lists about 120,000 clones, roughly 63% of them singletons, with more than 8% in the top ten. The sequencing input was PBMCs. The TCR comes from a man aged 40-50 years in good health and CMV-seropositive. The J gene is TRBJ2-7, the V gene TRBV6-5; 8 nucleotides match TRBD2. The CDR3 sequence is CASTKRGGDEQYF. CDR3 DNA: TGTGCCAGCACCAAACGGGGGGGGGACGAGCAGTACTTC.